The 26 T cell receptor beta chains below come from one sample, sequenced in a study of OX40 agonist ivuxolimab in advanced cancers. Method: immunoSEQ multiplex PCR; TCRdb's copy keeps in-frame clones and lacks some. The sample has about 60,000 clones; about 80% are singletons. The material sequenced was CD4+ or CD8+ T cells sorted from blood, taken in a trial of the OX40 agonist ivuxolimab. The receptors were sampled from an adult with an advanced solid tumor such as melanoma, head and neck, liver or kidney cancer.

The V gene is TRBV18, the J gene TRBJ2-2; D is ambiguous. The V and J ends lost 1 base and 2 bases respectively, with 8 bases between them. Germline CDR1 and CDR2: KGHSH and LQKENI. This CDR3 contains 15 residues. The CDR3 region has the DNA TGTGCCAGCTCACCACGGGGTCACAACACCGGGGAGCTGTTTTTT. Translating gives CASSPRGHNTGELFF.

The chain carries TRBV27 and TRBJ1-2; D is unresolved. The CDR3 has 13 amino acids. Per the germline V gene, CDR1 is MNHEY and CDR2 is SMNVEV (reference sequence). V shed 3 bases and J shed 4 bases, with 9 bases lying between them. This CDR3 reads CASSFALGYGYTF. The CDR3 region has the DNA TGTGCCAGCAGTTTCGCGTTGGGCTATGGCTACACCTTC.

V usage is TRBV19 and J usage is TRBJ2-1; 9 nucleotides match TRBD2. V lost 7 bases, J lost 8 bases, and 15 bases stayed unmatched. Germline CDR1 and CDR2: LNHDA and SQIVND (reference sequence). The CDR3 extends over 16 amino acids. The CDR3 loop reads CASTLTSGLGPDEQFF. Here the CDR3 DNA reads TGTGCCAGTACTTTGACTAGCGGTTTGGGGCCAGATGAGCAGTTCTTC.

The chain is built from TRBV5-1 and TRBJ1-2; a possible D gene is TRBD1 (6 bases). V was shortened by 0 bases and J by 5 bases, with 14 bases between the two germline ends. The germline V gene encodes CDR1 SGHRS and CDR2 YFSETQ. The CDR3 loop spans 15 amino acids. DNA for the CDR3: TGCGCCAGCAGCTTGGGTGTTCGGACAGATTATGGCTACACCTTC. Translating it yields CASSLGVRTDYGYTF.

The J gene is TRBJ2-1, the V gene TRBV6-1; 11 nucleotides agree with TRBD1. The CDR3 has 14 amino acids. With V trimmed by 7 bases and J by 10 bases, 9 bases remained unmatched. Germline V CDR1 and CDR2: MNHNS, SASEGT. In nucleotides, the CDR3 is TGTGCCAGCACGGAGGGGACAGGGGGAAGGGAGCAGTTCTTC. Amino acids: CASTEGTGGREQFF.

The chain uses TRBV10-2 and TRBJ2-2; possible D gene TRBD1, 5 bases. Germline V gene data show CDR1 as WSHSY and CDR2 as SAAADI. The CDR3 has 14 amino acids. V shed 2 bases and J shed 8 bases, with 12 bases lying between them. CDR3 residues: CASSEHRKGGELFF. The CDR3 DNA follows: TGCGCCAGCAGTGAGCACCGGAAGGGGGGGGAGCTGTTTTTT.

This clone was picked up a small number of times. The V gene is TRBV7-2, the J gene TRBJ1-5; D is undetermined. V was cut by 2 bases and J by 5 bases, with 10 bases left in between. Germline CDR1 SGHTA, CDR2 FQGNSA. The CDR3 sequence is 14 residues long. In DNA, the CDR3 is TGTGCCAGCAGCTTATACACGGATGATCAGCCCCAGCATTTT. Translated, it gives CASSLYTDDQPQHF.

This clone was detected a few times. The chain employs TRBV14 and TRBJ1-2; TRBD1 aligns across 10 bases. The ends lost 1 base at V and 4 bases at J; junction bases unmatched: 3. The germline CDR1 and CDR2 sequences are SGHDN and FVKESK. The CDR3 consists of 15 residues. In DNA form, the CDR3 reads TGTGCCAGCAGCCAAGCGGGGACAGGGGCCTATGGCTACACCTTC. This codes for CASSQAGTGAYGYTF.

This chain uses TRBV18 with TRBJ1-2, with 8 bases that match TRBD1. V dropped 2 bases and J dropped 2; count of bases not matched to a gene: 7. The CDR3 is made up of 16 amino acids. Germline V lookup: CDR1 KGHSH, CDR2 LQKENI. CDR3 residues: CASSPSQGAANYGYTF. CDR3 bases: TGTGCCAGCTCACCATCTCAGGGGGCTGCGAACTATGGCTACACCTTC. The variable domain in full, with the rest retrieved from reference TRBV18 and TRBJ1-2, is NAGVMQNPRHLVRRRGQEARLRCSPMKGHSHVYWYRQLPEEGLKFMVYLQKENIIDESGMPKERFSAEFPKEGPSILRIQQVVRGDSAAYFCASSPSQGAANYGYTFGSGTRLTVV.

The V and J genes are TRBV7-9 and TRBJ2-6; no firm D call. Looked up from germline, CDR1 is SEHNR and CDR2 is FQNEAQ (reference sequence). V lost 2 bases and J 0 bases, leaving 17 bases between the germline ends. The CDR3 is made up of 19 amino acids. DNA for the CDR3: TGTGCCAGCAGCTTATTCGTTGGGCTAGTGGGCTCTGGGGCCAACGTCCTGACTTTC. Translating it yields CASSLFVGLVGSGANVLTF.

This clone occurred once. The chain joins TRBV18 to TRBJ1-2, with D possibly TRBD1 on 5 matching bases. Per the germline V gene, CDR1 is KGHSH and CDR2 is LQKENI. The CDR3 length is 16 residues. Trimming removed 5 bases from V and 3 bases from J, with 19 bases in between. CDR3 coding DNA: TGTGCCAGCTCATCCTCCCCAGGGCAACTGGACTATGGCTACACCTTC. Residues: CASSSSPGQLDYGYTF.

The chain carries TRBV19 and TRBJ2-2, with D uncertain. The CDR3 is made up of 15 amino acids. The germline V gene encodes CDR1 LNHDA and CDR2 SQIVND (reference sequence). Trimming took 10 bases from V and 0 from J, leaving 15 bases between them. CDR3 nucleotide sequence: TGTGCCACCAGACCCTGGCAGACGAACACCGGGGAGCTGTTTTTT. This encodes CATRPWQTNTGELFF.

The chain has TRBV19 and TRBJ1-5; D perhaps matches TRBD1 (5 bases). Germline lookup yields CDR1 LNHDA and CDR2 SQIVND (reference sequence). Trimming cost V 11 bases and J 4 bases, with 15 bases left between them. The length of the CDR3 is 13 residues. CDR3 coding DNA: TGTGCCTCCCGGGGTGAGGGGAATCAGCCCCAGCATTTT. Its protein is CASRGEGNQPQHF. The full variable domain, with the rest looked up from reference TRBV19 and TRBJ1-5, is DGGITQSPKYLFRKEGQNVTLSCEQNLNHDAMYWYRQDPGQGLRLIYYSQIVNDFQKGDIAEGYSVSREKKESFPLTVTSAQKNPTAFYLCASRGEGNQPQHFGDGTRLSIL.

The J gene is TRBJ1-1, the V gene TRBV12-5; 7 positions match TRBD1. This CDR3 has 13 amino acids. V shed 1 base, J shed 6 bases, and the junction held 2 bases outside the gene matches. Germline CDR1 reads LGHNT; CDR2 reads FRNRAP. Here the CDR3 reads CASGLGQGPEAFF. CDR3 in DNA: TGTGCTAGTGGTTTGGGACAGGGTCCTGAAGCTTTCTTT.

The count of this clone is one. The DNA for the CDR3 is TGCGCCAGCAGTCAATCTAACAGGGGGAACTATGGCTACACCTTC. It is translated as CASSQSNRGNYGYTF. This chain links TRBV23-1 with TRBJ1-2, with 8 bases matching TRBD1. TRBV23-1 is placed among ORFs of uncertain function. V shed 0 bases, J shed 2 bases, and the junction held 2 bases outside the gene matches. This CDR3 region has 15 residues.

V is TRBV29-1 and J is TRBJ2-3; TRBD2 matches at 7 bases. This CDR3 has 14 residues. Germline CDR1 and CDR2: SQVTM and ANQGSEA. The J segment lost 0 bases and the V segment lost 7 bases, leaving 7 bases of the junction unmatched. The DNA for the CDR3 is TGCAGCGCAGGGCTGGGGGGGAGCACAGATACGCAGTATTTT. Residues: CSAGLGGSTDTQYF.

This chain links TRBV29-1 with TRBJ2-5; D tentatively fits TRBD1 or TRBD2 (5 bases each). This CDR3 contains 13 residues. Trimming left V 4 bases short and J 4 bases short, with 13 bases between. Germline V gene data show CDR1 as SQVTM and CDR2 as ANQGSEA. The CDR3 DNA sequence: TGCAGCGTTGGACGGGACCTACTAGAGACCCAGTACTTC. It is translated as CSVGRDLLETQYF.

The chain uses TRBV19 and TRBJ2-3; 12 nucleotides align to TRBD2. CDR3 length: 17 amino acids. Germline loops: CDR1 LNHDA, CDR2 SQIVND (reference sequence). The V segment lost 7 bases and the J segment 0 bases; nucleotides outside the gene matches: 8. Here the CDR3 DNA reads TGTGCCAGTACTTGGACTAGCGGGACGACGAGCACAGATACGCAGTATTTT. Protein product: CASTWTSGTTSTDTQYF.

The V and J genes are TRBV29-1 and TRBJ2-2; possibly TRBD2 for D (5 bases). Germline V gene sequence: CDR1 SQVTM, CDR2 ANQGSEA. The CDR3 extends over 13 amino acids. V lost 7 bases to trimming and J lost 6 bases, with 15 bases between them. CDR3 residues: CSGAAAWAGELFF. CDR3 coding DNA: TGCAGCGGAGCGGCCGCCTGGGCCGGGGAGCTGTTTTTT.

The chain is built from TRBV4-2 and TRBJ2-5, with a possible D match to TRBD2 (5 bases). The J call may be mistaken, given a closer DNA end match to TRBJ2-7. From germline, CDR1 is LGHNA and CDR2 YNFKEQ. This CDR3 has 14 residues. The CDR3 here is CASSRGGEPYEQYF. The CDR3 bases are TGTGCCAGCAGCCGTGGAGGCGAGCCCTACGAGCAGTACTTC.

The chain recombines TRBV11-2 with TRBJ2-5; D might be TRBD1 or TRBD2, each matching 6 bases. The CDR3 is 13 residues long. The ends were cut back, 1 base at V and 5 bases at J, with 8 bases in the middle. Germline assignment: CDR1 SGHAT and CDR2 FQNNGV. The DNA for the CDR3 is TGTGCCAGCAGCTTAGCGGGGGCGGAGACCCAGTACTTC. Protein sequence: CASSLAGAETQYF.

This clone appeared once. The chain uses TRBV7-3 and TRBJ1-1; 7 positions agree with TRBD1. Germline CDR1 SGHTA, CDR2 FQGTGA. V shed 3 bases, J shed 4 bases, and the junction held 11 bases outside the gene matches. The CDR3 is 16 amino acids. CDR3 nucleotide sequence: TGTGCCAGCAGCTTGGCCCACAGGGGCGTGACCACTGAAGCTTTCTTT. Its translation is CASSLAHRGVTTEAFF.

Only a few counts were recorded for this clone. The genes are TRBV30 and TRBJ1-2; D ambiguous. This CDR3 region has 13 residues. Trimming removed 0 bases from V and 3 bases from J, with 8 bases in between. Per germline, CDR1 GTSNPN and CDR2 SVGIG (reference sequence). In DNA form, the CDR3 reads TGTGCCTGGAGTGTACTCATTCACTATGGCTACACCTTC. It specifies CAWSVLIHYGYTF.

The gene calls are TRBV9 and TRBJ1-2, with D possibly TRBD1 on 5 matching bases. Germline V gene data show CDR1 as SGDLS and CDR2 as YYNGEE. The CDR3 is made up of 14 amino acids. Between the trimmed V and J ends, which lost 3 bases and 3 bases, there was a span of 12 bases. The DNA of the CDR3 is TGTGCCAGCAGCGCTTCAGGGTTGGACTATGGCTACACCTTC. Its translation: CASSASGLDYGYTF.

This chain links TRBV2 with TRBJ2-3; D is unresolved. The CDR3 is 14 amino acids. Trimming stripped 4 bases from V and 0 bases from J, with 8 bases between. Germline CDR1 SNHLY, CDR2 FYNNEI. In DNA form, the CDR3 reads TGTGCCAGCAGTGCGGAAACTAGCACAGATACGCAGTATTTT. Residues: CASSAETSTDTQYF.

This clone was seen a few times. The gene calls are TRBV7-9 and TRBJ1-2, with 9 bases lining up with TRBD1. Germline V CDR1 and CDR2: SEHNR, FQNEAQ (reference sequence). V lost 2 bases, J lost 8 bases, and 6 bases stayed unmatched. CDR3 length: 14 amino acids. In DNA, the CDR3 is TGTGCCAGCAGCTTACATACAGGGGGCGAAGGCTACACCTTC. Its protein product is CASSLHTGGEGYTF.